The 20 T cell receptor beta chains given below trace back to one sample, sequenced in a study of T cell repertoires in cytomegalovirus infection. TCRdb fed the reads into MiXCR, producing one record per CDR3 protein. The sample carries fewer than 70,000 distinct CDR3 sequences, under 30% recorded once. For these TCRs, the target antigens are not known. The input for sequencing was CD8+ T cells from cultured PBMCs, taken from culture after CMV antigen stimulation. Receptors were obtained from a human donor in good health (CMV status not recorded). Some clones in this sample may be carry-over from other donors' samples.

This clonotype has only a few counts. This chain uses TRBV7-6 with TRBJ2-2; D might be TRBD1 (7 bases). CDR3 length equals 15 residues. Per germline, CDR1 SGHVS and CDR2 FNYEAQ. The CDR3: CASRTGTAGPGELFF. The CDR3 region has the DNA TGTGCTAGCCGTACCGGGACAGCGGGTCCCGGGGAGCTGTTTTTT. Combining the CDR3 with reference TRBV7-6 and TRBJ2-2 gives the whole variable domain GAGVSQSPRYKVTKRGQDVALRCDPISGHVSLYWYRQALGQGPEFLTYFNYEAQQDKSGLPNDRFSAERPEGSISTLTIQRTEQRDSAMYRCASRTGTAGPGELFFGEGSRLTVL.

This clonotype has at least ten counts. The gene calls are TRBV7-6 and TRBJ2-5, with a tentative D call TRBD2 (6 bases). This CDR3 region has 16 residues. V lost 2 bases to trimming and J lost 3 bases, with 16 bases between them. Germline V gives CDR1 SGHVS, CDR2 FNYEAQ. The CDR3 sequence: CASSLPAAGFEETQYF. CDR3 nucleotides: TGTGCCAGCAGCTTACCTGCGGCGGGATTTGAAGAGACCCAGTACTTC.

This clonotype was seen many times. V usage is TRBV7-8 and J usage is TRBJ2-1; 9 nucleotides agree with TRBD2. The V gene's germline CDR1 is SGHVS and CDR2 FQNEAQ. V trimming: 1 base; J trimming: 7 bases; junction bases outside the gene matches: 5. CDR3 length equals 15 residues. CDR3 DNA sequence: TGTGCCAGCAGCTTAGTAGCGGGGGCTACTAATGAGCAGTTCTTC. Translating it yields CASSLVAGATNEQFF.

The chain carries TRBV7-9 and TRBJ1-1; D may be TRBD1 (6 bases). This CDR3 spans 16 amino acids. V shed 1 base and J shed 2 bases, with 14 bases lying between them. Germline V gene lookup returns CDR1 SEHNR and CDR2 FQNEAQ (reference sequence). The CDR3 here is CASSLVTGGGNTEAFF. The DNA for the CDR3 is TGTGCCAGCAGCTTAGTTACAGGAGGGGGTAACACTGAAGCTTTCTTT. Variable domain in full (rest from reference TRBV7-9 and TRBJ1-1): DTGVSQNPRHKITKRGQNVTFRCDPISEHNRLYWYRQTLGQGPEFLTYFQNEAQLEKSRLLSDRFSAERPKGSFSTLEIQRTEQGDSAMYLCASSLVTGGGNTEAFFGQGTRLTVV.

The V call is TRBV9, the J call TRBJ1-2, with D maybe TRBD1 (6 bases). This CDR3 region has 14 residues. The V gene lost 0 bases and the J gene lost 5 bases, with 11 bases spanning the gap. From germline, CDR1 is SGDLS and CDR2 YYNGEE. The CDR3 reads CASSVAAQGYGYTF. The CDR3 nucleotides read TGTGCCAGCAGCGTAGCTGCGCAGGGGTATGGCTACACCTTC.

In nucleotides, the CDR3 is TGTGCCAGCACCCGAGGGGGGTCCGGGTACAATGAGCAGTTCTTC. It translates to CASTRGGSGYNEQFF. The chain has TRBV6-2 or TRBV6-3 and TRBJ2-1; D is tentatively TRBD1 or TRBD2 (6 bases each). Germline V CDR1 and CDR2: MNHEY, SVGEGT. V shed 7 bases and J shed 4 bases, with 17 bases lying between them. CDR3 length equals 15 residues.

With respect to this clonotype: At one boundary the junction diverges from the germline segment, which might be a read error. The chain combines TRBV7-8 with TRBJ1-5, with D hard to call. CDR1 SGHVS and CDR2 FQNEAQ come from the germline V gene. The CDR3 runs to 16 residues. The CDR3, as DNA: TGTGCCAGCAGATTAGAGTCAGGACTTCGCAATCAGCCCCAGCATTTT. This sequence encodes CASRLESGLRNQPQHF.

The table lists this clonotype with a few counts. CDR3 sequence reads: CASSFTGAGYGYTF. The CDR3 bases are TGTGCCAGCAGTTTTACAGGGGCGGGCTATGGCTACACCTTC. This rearrangement joins TRBV12-3 or TRBV12-4 to TRBJ1-2, with 7 bases lining up with TRBD1. The CDR3 spans 14 residues. Trimming cost V 3 bases and J 4 bases; bases outside gene matches: 5.

This chain uses TRBV19 with TRBJ1-1; the D is unclear. V lost 6 bases and J 3 bases, leaving 8 bases between the germline ends. This CDR3 is built from 12 residues. Germline assignment: CDR1 LNHDA and CDR2 SQIVND (reference sequence). CDR3 in DNA: TGTGCCAGTAGAGAGTGGGACACTGAAGCTTTCTTT. This codes for CASREWDTEAFF.

The chain combines TRBV30 with TRBJ1-2, with D unresolved. The CDR3 contains 12 residues. Germline V lookup: CDR1 GTSNPN, CDR2 SVGIG (reference sequence). Trimming took 3 bases from V and 8 from J, leaving 13 bases between them. The CDR3 DNA reads as TGTGCCTGGAGCCGGGGAACCTCAGGCTACACCTTC. Its protein is CAWSRGTSGYTF.

Only a few counts were recorded for this clonotype. The rearrangement links TRBV6-1 to TRBJ2-7, with D hard to call. The germline gives CDR1 MNHNS, CDR2 SASEGT. V was shortened by 6 bases and J by 3 bases, with 9 bases between the two germline ends. The CDR3 contains 12 residues. The CDR3 DNA sequence: TGTGCCAGCAGAACGACTGGCTACGAGCAGTACTTC. It specifies CASRTTGYEQYF.

This clonotype was detected a few times. The chain uses TRBV6-1 and TRBJ2-3; TRBD2 matches at 11 bases. The CDR3 runs to 18 residues. With 8 bases clipped from V and 0 bases from J, the junction kept 13 bases outside the gene matches. Per the germline V gene, CDR1 is MNHNS and CDR2 is SASEGT. Here the CDR3 DNA reads TGTGCCAGCGGGGGGCTAGCGGGGGGAGTATCTAGCACAGATACGCAGTATTTT. Residues: CASGGLAGGVSSTDTQYF.

This clonotype was recorded a few times. V is TRBV20-1 and J is TRBJ2-1, with 8 bases identical to TRBD1. Looked up from germline, CDR1 is DFQATT and CDR2 is SNEGSKA (reference sequence). The CDR3 sequence is 14 residues long. J gave up 5 bases and V 5 bases, and 8 bases lay outside the gene matches. The DNA for the CDR3 is TGCAGTGCTGCAGGGGGCTCCAGCAACAATGAGCAGTTCTTC. Protein sequence: CSAAGGSSNNEQFF.

The chain carries TRBV6-2 or TRBV6-3 and TRBJ2-1, with 7 bases that match TRBD2. CDR3 length: 16 amino acids. Per the germline V gene, CDR1 is MNHEY and CDR2 is SVGEGT. The J segment lost 0 bases and the V segment lost 6 bases, leaving 8 bases of the junction unmatched. The CDR3 coding sequence is TGTGCCAGCAGCACACCACTAGCGCCCTCCTACAATGAGCAGTTCTTC. Translating gives CASSTPLAPSYNEQFF.

The chain uses TRBV27 and TRBJ1-1; TRBD1 is a possible D gene (6 bases). V lost 2 bases, J lost 4 bases, and 11 bases lay in between. Germline V gene sequence: CDR1 MNHEY, CDR2 SMNVEV (reference sequence). The CDR3 totals 14 residues. DNA for the CDR3: TGTGCCAGCAGTTTAATACGAGGGGGCACTGAAGCTTTCTTT. Protein: CASSLIRGGTEAFF.

This clonotype has a count of ten or more. The rearrangement links TRBV7-2 to TRBJ2-2; 9 bases align to TRBD1. Germline V gives CDR1 SGHTA, CDR2 FQGNSA. The CDR3 sequence is 16 residues long. V shed 0 bases, J shed 4 bases, and the junction held 3 bases outside the gene matches. DNA for the CDR3: TGTGCCAGCAGCTTAGCGGGACAGGGTCCCACCGGGGAGCTGTTTTTT. Translating gives CASSLAGQGPTGELFF.

This clonotype was counted many times. CDR3: CASSLGDSHYGYTF. CDR3 coding DNA: TGTGCCAGCAGTTTAGGGGACAGTCACTATGGCTACACCTTC. The J gene is TRBJ1-2, the V gene TRBV28; 7 bases are a match to TRBD1. CDR1 is MDHEN and CDR2 is SYDVKM in the germline V gene. The V gene end was trimmed by 2 bases and the J gene end by 3 bases; junction bases not matched to a gene: 3. The CDR3 is 14 residues long.

In this sample, this clonotype turned up a few times. The chain joins TRBV11-2 to TRBJ2-1; no clear D. The germline CDR1 and CDR2 sequences are SGHAT and FQNNGV. The CDR3 sequence is 12 residues long. V gave up 0 bases and J gave up 10 bases, with 7 bases separating them. The CDR3: CASSLDLGEQFF. The CDR3 DNA follows: TGTGCCAGCAGCTTAGACCTGGGGGAGCAGTTCTTC.

The chain carries TRBV15 and TRBJ2-5; 8 bases match TRBD2. J gave up 5 bases and V 2 bases, and 7 bases lay outside the gene matches. The CDR3 has 15 residues. CDR1 is LNHNV and CDR2 is YYDKDF in the germline V gene (reference sequence). The DNA for the CDR3 is TGTGCCACCAGCAGAACGGGACTAGTCGTGGAGACCCAGTACTTC. This codes for CATSRTGLVVETQYF.

This clonotype occurred once. The genes are TRBV19 and TRBJ2-1; D remains unclear. V dropped 8 bases and J dropped 0 bases, with 14 bases sitting between them. The CDR3 length is 15 residues. Germline V gene sequence: CDR1 LNHDA, CDR2 SQIVND (reference sequence). CDR3 coding DNA: TGTGCCAGTGGCCGTGACGCCAGCTCCTACAATGAGCAGTTCTTC. Translation: CASGRDASSYNEQFF. The full variable domain, its missing parts supplied by reference TRBV19 and TRBJ2-1, is DGGITQSPKYLFRKEGQNVTLSCEQNLNHDAMYWYRQDPGQGLRLIYYSQIVNDFQKGDIAEGYSVSREKKESFPLTVTSAQKNPTAFYLCASGRDASSYNEQFFGPGTRLTVL.